This T cell receptor (beta chain) was identified in a study of shared clonotypes between healthy human individuals. On the study more broadly: Donor ages ranged 18 to 49 years: two women, a few men.

Deep-level running was used for the assay. Here immunoSEQ multiplex PCR was the method, and the copy in TCRdb shows in-frame clones only, minus some. The sample lists approximately 2,300,000 clones, around 93% seen once, with 0.3% to 0.4% in the top ten. Study-wide findings and caveats: When naive CD4 clonotypes were compared across several donors, approximately 5% were shared. Richness estimates generally favored naive over memory subsets.

As concerns this clone: Its antigen remains unknown.

This TCR was recovered from a man younger than 35 in good health. Some clones in this sample may be carry-over from other donors' samples. The sequenced sample consisted of naive CD4+ T cells from PBMCs. Stated subset: CD45RA+ positively selected.

The CDR3 protein is CASSLLGTSGNEQYF. The CDR3 nucleotides are TGTGCCAGCAGTTTGCTCGGGACTAGCGGGAACGAGCAGTACTTC. The chain is built from TRBV27 and TRBJ2-7; TRBD2 agrees at 13 bases. Germline V CDR1 and CDR2: MNHEY, SMNVEV (reference sequence). V lost 3 bases and J lost 5; bases outside the gene matches: 4. The CDR3 has 15 residues.